This T cell receptor beta chain was recorded in a study of Graves' ophthalmopathy and Graves' hyperthyroidism (dated by TCRdb to 2016 to 2018). Some background on the complete study: Peripheral blood was collected at initial diagnosis, before any treatment. Once sampling was done, hyperthyroidism patients were given methimazole at a starting dose of 30 mg daily, while ophthalmopathy patients were given high-dose intravenous methylprednisolone. In total, 135 blood samples were TCR-sequenced: fewer than 50 ophthalmopathy, around 75 hyperthyroidism and roughly 17 hyperthyroidism-to-ophthalmopathy patients. The study used signatures of the TCR beta repertoire to tell Graves' ophthalmopathy apart from Graves' hyperthyroidism and to predict which patients would progress to ophthalmopathy. The 90 to 100 discovery patients were randomly divided into training and test sets at a 7:3 ratio. To explore V-J signatures that separate ophthalmopathy from hyperthyroidism, a discovery set of about 96 patients was enrolled, consisting of about 41 with ophthalmopathy and approximately 60 with stable hyperthyroidism. In several hyperthyroidism patients, the T-cell repertoires found in thyroid tissue were compared with those found in blood. An independent validation cohort was composed of some 19 hyperthyroidism patients and around 16 patients who later progressed from hyperthyroidism to ophthalmopathy.

The paper's findings and limits, for the study overall: Sample size was not predetermined statistically, and investigators were not blinded to group allocation. In validation, the model predicted ophthalmopathy progression with about 64% sensitivity and roughly 78% specificity; around twelve predicted patients were CT-confirmed with GO in a median of about 6.1 months. Among expanded thyroid clonotypes with frequency above 0.001, most also showed up in blood, which suggests that blood repertoires may reflect the thyroid immune response. In cross-validation, the 13-signature model distinguished ophthalmopathy from stable hyperthyroidism with about 89% sensitivity and approximately 81% specificity, while in the test set the corresponding values were around 79% and 71%.

For repertoire sequencing, TCR beta CDR3 regions were amplified from RNA transcripts. A first-round RT-PCR used HTBI primers with the Qiagen OneStep RT-PCR kit, followed by a second-round multiplex PCR, size selection and purification. Libraries were sequenced on an Illumina HiSeq2000 using paired-end 100 bp reads. Regarding the original processing steps: SOAPnuke was used to process the reads, removing any read that contained adapters or uncalled bases, had a mean Phred below 15, or lacked an exact match to the constant primer or identifier. COPE v1.2.5 was used to merge the high-quality paired reads. Each unique nucleotide sequence was treated as a clonotype, and MiTCR v1.1 was used to align the clonotypes to the IMGT TRB V, D and J references. Analysis was restricted to V-J combinations with a frequency above 0.0001, which covered roughly 99% of repertoires. For each V-J combination, a TCR clonal expansion and chaos score was defined as F50 clonal expansion divided by the chaos observed in the TCRdist matrix. Welch's t-statistics and random forest were used to narrow the features down to around 13 V-J combinations, which were then fed into a naive Bayes classifier. The similarity between thyroid and blood repertoires was quantified using the Morisita-Horn index. TCRdb trimmed the raw reads at Q25, called clones with MiXCR and kept productive beta chains. Duplicate CDR3 protein sequences are folded into a single record with the most common DNA and genes. These V and J calls are TCRdb output, not the study's own analysis. Recorded for this sample are roughly 400,000 distinct CDR3 sequences; about a sixth of them occurred a single time. Roughly 1.5% of the sample is held by the ten biggest clonotypes.

From its cysteine to its phenylalanine, the CDR3 spans 13 amino acids. CDR3 DNA only is kept here, 39 bases in frame from base 1. Trimming removed 3 bases from V and 5 bases from J, leaving 8 bases between the germline ends. Patients with ophthalmopathy had moderately to severely active disease, with a Clinical Activity Score of 3 or more, a NOSPECS grade of 4 or more, and a disease duration of less than 3 months. Patients were excluded if they had other autoimmune diseases, uncontrolled infections, pregnancy or lactation. Diagnosis relied on clinical symptoms, serum thyroxine, TRAb, thyroid ultrasound and orbital computed tomography. Using Ficoll-Paque density gradient centrifugation, PBMCs were isolated from over 8.5 ml of fresh peripheral blood. Total RNA was extracted with Trizol reagent and quality-checked on an Agilent 2100 Bioanalyzer. Notes on this clonotype: No cognate antigen has been identified for it. No much larger clone is present one base from it, and per-base qualities are unavailable.

This chain is built from TRBV12-3 or TRBV12-4 and TRBJ1-5; the D gene is not confidently resolved. The sequence derives from a woman aged 18-29 years with Graves' ophthalmopathy. Donor details come from another sample of the same person, matched by shared clones. The material sequenced was peripheral blood. The sequence in DNA is TGTGCCAGCAGTTTGAACACTCATCAGCCCCAGCATTTT. Translated, it reads CASSLNTHQPQHF.